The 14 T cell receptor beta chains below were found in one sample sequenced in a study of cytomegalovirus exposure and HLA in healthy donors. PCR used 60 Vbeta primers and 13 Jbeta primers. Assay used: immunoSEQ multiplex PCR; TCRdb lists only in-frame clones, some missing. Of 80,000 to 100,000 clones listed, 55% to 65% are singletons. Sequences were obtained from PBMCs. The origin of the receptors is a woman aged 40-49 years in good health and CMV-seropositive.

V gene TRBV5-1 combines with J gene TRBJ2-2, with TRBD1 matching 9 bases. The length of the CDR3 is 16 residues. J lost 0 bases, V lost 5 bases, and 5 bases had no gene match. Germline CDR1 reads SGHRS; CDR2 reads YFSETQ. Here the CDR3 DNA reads TGCGCCAGCAGGGAAACAGGGGGCGCGAACACCGGGGAGCTGTTTTTT. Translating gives CASRETGGANTGELFF.

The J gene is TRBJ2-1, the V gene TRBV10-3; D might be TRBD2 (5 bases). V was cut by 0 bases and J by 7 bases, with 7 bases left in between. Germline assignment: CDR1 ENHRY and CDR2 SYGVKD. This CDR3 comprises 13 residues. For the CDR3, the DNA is TGTGCCATCAGTGAGTCGGAGGCTAATGAGCAGTTCTTC. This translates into CAISESEANEQFF.

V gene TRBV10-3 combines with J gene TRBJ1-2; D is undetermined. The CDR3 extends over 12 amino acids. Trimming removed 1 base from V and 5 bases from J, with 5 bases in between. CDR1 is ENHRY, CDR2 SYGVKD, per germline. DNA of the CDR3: TGTGCCATCAGTGAGTACGGGTATGGCTACACCTTC. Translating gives CAISEYGYGYTF.

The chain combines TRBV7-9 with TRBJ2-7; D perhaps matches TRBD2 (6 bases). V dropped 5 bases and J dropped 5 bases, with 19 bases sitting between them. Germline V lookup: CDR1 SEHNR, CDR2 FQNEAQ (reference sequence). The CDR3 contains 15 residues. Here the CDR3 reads CASSTERGGNNEQYF. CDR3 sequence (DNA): TGTGCCAGCAGCACAGAGAGGGGCGGGAACAACGAGCAGTACTTC.

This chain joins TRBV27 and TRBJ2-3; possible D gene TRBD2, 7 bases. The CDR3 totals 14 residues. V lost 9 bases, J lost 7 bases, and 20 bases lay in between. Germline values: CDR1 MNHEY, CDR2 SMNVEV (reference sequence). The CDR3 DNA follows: TGTGCCAGTAGGGGGGGCCCGACCCCCTATACGCAGTATTTT. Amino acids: CASRGGPTPYTQYF.

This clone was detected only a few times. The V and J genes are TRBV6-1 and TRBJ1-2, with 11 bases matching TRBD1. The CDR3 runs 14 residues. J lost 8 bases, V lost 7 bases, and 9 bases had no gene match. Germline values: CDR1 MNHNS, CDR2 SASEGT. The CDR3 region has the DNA TGTGCCAGCACTTTGGACAGGGGGCATCGCGGCTACACCTTC. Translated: CASTLDRGHRGYTF.

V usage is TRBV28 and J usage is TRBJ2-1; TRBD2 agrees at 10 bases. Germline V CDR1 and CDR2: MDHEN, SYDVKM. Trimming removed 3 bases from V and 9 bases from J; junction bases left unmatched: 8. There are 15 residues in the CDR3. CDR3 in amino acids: CASSLAAGGPPEQFF. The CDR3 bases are TGTGCCAGCAGTTTGGCAGCGGGAGGGCCACCTGAGCAGTTCTTC.

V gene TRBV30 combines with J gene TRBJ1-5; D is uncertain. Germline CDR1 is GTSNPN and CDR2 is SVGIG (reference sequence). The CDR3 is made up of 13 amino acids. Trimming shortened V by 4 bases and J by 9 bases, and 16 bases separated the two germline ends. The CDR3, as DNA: TGTGCCTGGACTCCCGCGGACGGGATGCCCCAGCATTTT. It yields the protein CAWTPADGMPQHF.

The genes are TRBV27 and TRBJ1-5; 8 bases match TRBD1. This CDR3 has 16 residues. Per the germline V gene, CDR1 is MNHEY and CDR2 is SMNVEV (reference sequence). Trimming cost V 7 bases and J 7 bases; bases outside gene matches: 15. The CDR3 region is CASTALGTGREQPQHF. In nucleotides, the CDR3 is TGTGCCAGCACCGCCCTCGGGACAGGACGGGAACAGCCCCAGCATTTT.

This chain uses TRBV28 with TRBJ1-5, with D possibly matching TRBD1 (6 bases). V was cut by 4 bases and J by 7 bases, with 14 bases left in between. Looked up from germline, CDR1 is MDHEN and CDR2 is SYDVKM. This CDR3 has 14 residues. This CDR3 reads CASSYRVYGQPQHF. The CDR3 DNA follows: TGTGCCAGCAGTTACAGGGTGTACGGCCAGCCCCAGCATTTT.

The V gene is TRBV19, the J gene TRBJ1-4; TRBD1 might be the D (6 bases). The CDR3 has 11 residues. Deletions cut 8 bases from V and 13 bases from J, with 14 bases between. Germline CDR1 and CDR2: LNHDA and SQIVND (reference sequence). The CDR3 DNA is TGTGCCAGTGGACAGAGTGTAAGACTGTTTTTT. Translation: CASGQSVRLFF.

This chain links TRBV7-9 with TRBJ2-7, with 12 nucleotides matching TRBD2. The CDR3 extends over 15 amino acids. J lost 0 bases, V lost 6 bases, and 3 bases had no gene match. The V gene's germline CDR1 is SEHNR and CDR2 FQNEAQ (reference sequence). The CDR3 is CASSVTSGSSYEQYF. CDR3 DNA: TGTGCCAGCAGTGTGACTAGCGGGAGCTCCTACGAGCAGTACTTC.

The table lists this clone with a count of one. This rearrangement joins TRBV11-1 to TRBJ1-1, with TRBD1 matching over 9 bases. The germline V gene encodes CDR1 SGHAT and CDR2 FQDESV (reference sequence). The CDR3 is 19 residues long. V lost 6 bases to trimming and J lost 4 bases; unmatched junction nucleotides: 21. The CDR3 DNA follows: TGTGCCAGCAGTTTCTTCTATCCCGGGACAGGGTCGGGGAGCACTGAAGCTTTCTTT. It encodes CASSFFYPGTGSGSTEAFF.

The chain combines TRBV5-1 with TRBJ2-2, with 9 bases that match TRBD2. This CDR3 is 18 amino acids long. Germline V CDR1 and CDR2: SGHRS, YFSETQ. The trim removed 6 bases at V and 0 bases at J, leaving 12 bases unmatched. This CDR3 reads CASTGRLAGFPNTGELFF. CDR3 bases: TGCGCCAGCACGGGGAGGCTAGCGGGGTTCCCGAACACCGGGGAGCTGTTTTTT.